This entry lists 14 T cell receptor beta chains sequenced from one sample in a study of monozygotic twins with inflammatory bowel disease. TCRdb re-called the 5' RACE reads; every CDR3 protein appears as one record, without DNA. The sample totals around 150,000 distinct CDR3 sequences. Sequencing was performed on blood. Every receptor here comes from a human donor with ulcerative colitis or Crohn's disease, or a healthy co-twin of an affected twin (not recorded which).

J is TRBJ2-7 and V is TRBV6-1; TCRdb's D gene call, TRBD1, goes unchecked for lack of DNA. The CDR3 runs 15 residues. The germline CDR1 and CDR2 sequences are MNHNS and SASEGT. This chain's CDR3 is CASSQRDGISYEQYF.

The J gene is TRBJ1-5, the V gene TRBV24-1; TCRdb's assignment of TRBD1 cannot be checked, as there is no DNA. Germline assignment: CDR1 KGHDR and CDR2 SFDVKD. This CDR3 region has 16 residues. The CDR3 here is CATSDRGQGAGQPQHF.

The chain uses TRBV27 and TRBJ2-5; TCRdb's D gene call, TRBD1, goes unchecked for lack of DNA. The CDR3 has 15 amino acids. Per germline, CDR1 MNHEY and CDR2 SMNVEV (reference sequence). CDR3 in amino acids: CASSSWGNIQETQYF.

V is TRBV5-1 and J is TRBJ2-2; lacking DNA, the TRBD1 call made by TCRdb goes unchecked. The germline V gene encodes CDR1 SGHRS and CDR2 YFSETQ. CDR3 size: 15 residues. CDR3 protein: CASSPFDRSDGELFF.

This chain uses TRBV20-1 with TRBJ2-1. Germline V CDR1 and CDR2: DFQATT, SNEGSKA (reference sequence). There are 16 residues in the CDR3. The CDR3 spells CSATSTDRSSYNEQFF.

The chain combines TRBV12-3 or TRBV12-4 with TRBJ2-2. The CDR3 sequence is 11 residues long. CDR3: CASSLSRELFF.

This chain links TRBV6-1 with TRBJ2-7; the D gene TCRdb calls, TRBD2, cannot be checked with no DNA. This CDR3 is built from 14 residues. Germline CDR1 reads MNHNS; CDR2 reads SASEGT. This CDR3 reads CASTEAGGVIEQYF.

The V and J genes are TRBV6-4 and TRBJ2-1; as DNA is missing, the TRBD2 call by TCRdb cannot be tested. The CDR3 is 15 amino acids. The germline CDR1 and CDR2 sequences are MRHNA and SNTAGT. The chain's CDR3 is CASSNGLEGYNEQFF.

The chain carries TRBV2 and TRBJ1-1; the D gene TCRdb calls, TRBD1, cannot be checked with no DNA. Germline V gene sequence: CDR1 SNHLY, CDR2 FYNNEI. The CDR3 length is 14 residues. CDR3 residues: CASSPILSGTEAFF.

The V gene is TRBV5-1, the J gene TRBJ2-1; TCRdb returns TRBD1, unconfirmable since there is no DNA. This CDR3 is 22 amino acids long. Germline V gene sequence: CDR1 SGHRS, CDR2 YFSETQ. CDR3 sequence reads: CASSLSIGTGGLFFSSYNEQFF. Looking up the rest from reference TRBV5-1 and TRBJ2-1 gives the full variable domain: KAGVTQTPRYLIKTRGQQVTLSCSPISGHRSVSWYQQTPGQGLQFLFEYFSETQRNKGNFPGRFSGRQFSNSRSEMNVSTLELGDSALYLCASSLSIGTGGLFFSSYNEQFFGPGTRLTVL.

The chain combines TRBV29-1 with TRBJ1-2; the TRBD1 assignment by TCRdb is unverifiable without DNA. Per the germline V gene, CDR1 is SQVTM and CDR2 is ANQGSEA. The CDR3 covers 14 residues. Here the CDR3 reads CSVRGQGLYNGYTF.

V gene TRBV29-1 combines with J gene TRBJ2-7; TCRdb lists TRBD1, though no DNA is available to test this call. From germline, CDR1 is SQVTM and CDR2 ANQGSEA. This CDR3 has 12 residues. The CDR3 reads CSVNQGDYEQYF.

The chain joins TRBV12-3 or TRBV12-4 to TRBJ2-1; TCRdb's D call, TRBD1, is unchecked because there is no DNA. The CDR3 has 15 amino acids. CDR3 sequence: CASSSTGGALNEQFF.

V and J are TRBV5-1 and TRBJ2-1; the D call from TCRdb, TRBD2, cannot be confirmed without DNA. Germline loops: CDR1 SGHRS, CDR2 YFSETQ. CDR3 size: 14 residues. The CDR3: CASERGNSYNEQFF.